These 12 T cell receptor beta chains share one sample of origin, sequenced in a study of cytomegalovirus exposure and HLA in healthy donors. The PCR was carried out with 60 Vbeta primers and 13 Jbeta primers. TCRdb's table, derived via immunoSEQ multiplex PCR, lists solely in-frame clones and lacks some. The sample holds around 130,000 clones, roughly 79% seen once. The specimen sequenced was PBMCs. These receptor sequences come from a woman between 50 and 59 years old in good health and CMV-seronegative.

The CDR3 nucleotides read TGTGCCATCAGCCCGGGACAGGGTTTGTACGACGAGCAGTACGTC. Protein: CAISPGQGLYDEQYV. The chain recombines TRBV10-3 with TRBJ2-7, with TRBD1 identical over 9 bases. CDR1 ENHRY and CDR2 SYGVKD come from the germline V gene. V dropped 6 bases and J dropped 5; count of bases not matched to a gene: 11. The CDR3 runs to 15 residues.

The rearrangement links TRBV12-5 to TRBJ1-5; possible D gene TRBD1, 6 bases. From germline, CDR1 is LGHNT and CDR2 FRNRAP. The CDR3 totals 16 residues. The germline V and J ends were trimmed by 4 bases and 5 bases, with 18 bases remaining between them. The CDR3 region has the DNA TGTGCTAGTGGTTCGAGGAGAGGGGGTTCACATCAGCCCCAGCATTTT. It is translated as CASGSRRGGSHQPQHF. The full variable domain, in which reference TRBV12-5 and TRBJ1-5 provide the parts outside the CDR3, is DARVTQTPRHKVTEMGQEVTMRCQPILGHNTVFWYRQTMMQGLELLAYFRNRAPLDDSGMPKDRFSAEMPDATLATLKIQPSEPRDSAVYFCASGSRRGGSHQPQHFGDGTRLSIL.

The J gene is TRBJ2-1, the V gene TRBV5-1, with 7 bases lining up with TRBD2. From germline, CDR1 is SGHRS and CDR2 YFSETQ. The CDR3 covers 14 residues. With 9 bases clipped from V and 6 bases from J, the junction kept 12 bases outside the gene matches. The CDR3 DNA reads as TGCGCCACCCGTCGCAGCGGGATCCCCAATGAGCAGTTCTTC. It codes for CATRRSGIPNEQFF. Full variable domain (rest looked up from reference TRBV5-1 and TRBJ2-1): KAGVTQTPRYLIKTRGQQVTLSCSPISGHRSVSWYQQTPGQGLQFLFEYFSETQRNKGNFPGRFSGRQFSNSRSEMNVSTLELGDSALYLCATRRSGIPNEQFFGPGTRLTVL.

This clone was seen more than once but under ten times. The gene calls are TRBV30 and TRBJ1-1; D is undetermined. CDR3 length: 13 amino acids. The germline V and J ends were trimmed by 4 bases and 1 base, with 10 bases remaining between them. Germline V lookup: CDR1 GTSNPN, CDR2 SVGIG (reference sequence). The CDR3 nucleotides are TGTGCCTGGAACGACATTTCGAACACTGAAGCTTTCTTT. Translating gives CAWNDISNTEAFF.

The chain is built from TRBV27 and TRBJ1-2, with 8 bases lining up with TRBD1. From germline, CDR1 is MNHEY and CDR2 SMNVEV (reference sequence). V was clipped by 2 bases and J by 5 bases; unmatched bases: 10. This CDR3 is built from 16 residues. The CDR3 loop is CASSLVRGPFTYGYTF. The DNA for the CDR3 is TGTGCCAGCAGTTTAGTCAGGGGGCCCTTCACGTATGGCTACACCTTC.

The chain joins TRBV7-3 to TRBJ2-3; 16 bases map to TRBD2. This CDR3 comprises 20 residues. Germline V gene sequence: CDR1 SGHTA, CDR2 FQGTGA. V trimming: 2 bases; J trimming: 3 bases; junction bases outside the gene matches: 11. CDR3 sequence: CASSLGGRGTSGRATDTQYF. CDR3 coding DNA: TGTGCCAGCAGCTTAGGGGGACGCGGGACTAGCGGGAGGGCGACAGATACGCAGTATTTT. Using reference TRBV7-3 and TRBJ2-3 for the parts outside the CDR3, the full variable domain is GAGVSQTPSNKVTEKGKYVELRCDPISGHTALYWYRQSLGQGPEFLIYFQGTGAADDSGLPNDRFFAVRPEGSVSTLKIQRTERGDSAVYLCASSLGGRGTSGRATDTQYFGPGTRLTVL.

The J gene is TRBJ1-1, the V gene TRBV19, with 9 bases aligning to TRBD1. The CDR3 consists of 15 residues. With 1 base clipped from V and 5 bases from J, the junction kept 5 bases outside the gene matches. Germline loops: CDR1 LNHDA, CDR2 SQIVND (reference sequence). The CDR3 region is CASSIAGTGRTEAFF. The CDR3 bases are TGTGCCAGTAGTATAGCTGGGACAGGGAGGACTGAAGCTTTCTTT.

V is TRBV4-3 and J is TRBJ1-2; 8 nucleotides align to TRBD1. Germline lookup yields CDR1 LGHNA and CDR2 YSLEER. The J segment lost 1 base and the V segment lost 1 base, leaving 2 bases of the junction unmatched. The CDR3 is 15 amino acids. The chain's CDR3 is CASSQGQGNNYGYTF. CDR3 DNA: TGCGCCAGCAGCCAAGGACAGGGGAATAACTATGGCTACACCTTC.

CDR3 nucleotides: TGTGCCAGCAGTTTATCGTCAGGGGGTCAGCCCCAGCATTTT. It specifies CASSLSSGGQPQHF. This chain connects TRBV27 to TRBJ1-5, with 7 bases identical to TRBD1. V gave up 0 bases and J gave up 6 bases; unmatched junction bases: 2. The germline V gene has CDR1 MNHEY and CDR2 SMNVEV (reference sequence). The CDR3 has 14 residues.

This clone has just a few counts. The V call is TRBV19, the J call TRBJ2-7; 7 positions agree with TRBD1. Germline lookup yields CDR1 LNHDA and CDR2 SQIVND (reference sequence). V shed 3 bases, J shed 6 bases, and the junction held 8 bases outside the gene matches. The CDR3 extends over 14 amino acids. The CDR3 region is CASSIARGGGEQYF. The CDR3 DNA sequence: TGTGCCAGTAGTATCGCCCGAGGGGGCGGCGAGCAGTACTTC.

The rearrangement uses TRBV30 and TRBJ2-7; TRBD2 matches 10 bases. Germline V CDR1 and CDR2: GTSNPN, SVGIG (reference sequence). The CDR3 covers 16 residues. Trimming at V came to 3 bases and at J to 7 bases, leaving 15 bases not matched to a gene. The CDR3 region is CAWREGRGLARTEQYF. The CDR3 coding sequence is TGTGCCTGGAGAGAGGGGAGGGGACTAGCGCGTACGGAGCAGTACTTC.

The CDR3: CASGVGTGAYQPQHF. DNA for the CDR3: TGTGCTAGTGGAGTGGGGACAGGGGCCTATCAGCCCCAGCATTTT. The rearrangement joins TRBV12-5 to TRBJ1-5, with 10 bases matching TRBD1. V trimming: 6 bases; J trimming: 5 bases; junction bases outside the gene matches: 7. Germline CDR1 and CDR2: LGHNT and FRNRAP. The CDR3 length is 15 residues.